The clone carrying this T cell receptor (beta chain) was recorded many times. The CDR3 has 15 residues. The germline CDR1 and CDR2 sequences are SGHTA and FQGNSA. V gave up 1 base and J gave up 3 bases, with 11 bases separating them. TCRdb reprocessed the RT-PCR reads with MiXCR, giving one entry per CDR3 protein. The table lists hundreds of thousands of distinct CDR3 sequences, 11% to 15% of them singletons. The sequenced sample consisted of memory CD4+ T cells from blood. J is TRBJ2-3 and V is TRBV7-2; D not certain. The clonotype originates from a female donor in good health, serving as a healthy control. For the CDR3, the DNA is TGTGCCAGCAGCTTAGGAGGAGTAGGGACAGATACGCAGTATTTT. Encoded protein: CASSLGGVGTDTQYF.